What follows describes a single T cell receptor (beta chain). This record belongs to a study of monozygotic twins with inflammatory bowel disease. With the 5' RACE reads reprocessed, TCRdb shows one record per CDR3 protein and no DNA. The sample features more than 350,000 distinct CDR3 sequences, with about 2.2% in its top ten. The length of the CDR3 is 16 residues. Germline assignment: CDR1 SGHRS and CDR2 YFSETQ. This chain uses TRBV5-1 with TRBJ2-5. The sequenced sample was blood. This receptor was identified in a human donor with ulcerative colitis or Crohn's disease, or a healthy co-twin of an affected twin (not recorded which). CDR3 residues: CASSSPPTGYQETQYF. Full variable domain (rest looked up from reference TRBV5-1 and TRBJ2-5): KAGVTQTPRYLIKTRGQQVTLSCSPISGHRSVSWYQQTPGQGLQFLFEYFSETQRNKGNFPGRFSGRQFSNSRSEMNVSTLELGDSALYLCASSSPPTGYQETQYFGPGTRLLVL.